This entry lists 27 T cell receptor beta chains sequenced from one sample in a study of T cells in Graves' hyperthyroidism and ophthalmopathy. Researchers amplified the TCR beta CDR3 regions from RNA transcripts. The HTBI set primed first-round TCR CDR3 RT-PCR. TCRdb called the multiplex PCR reads again in MiXCR, with one record for every CDR3 protein. The sample comprises 490,000 or so distinct CDR3 sequences, 22% of which are singletons, and approximately 49% rests with the top ten. Specimen: blood. These receptors were taken from a woman in her 70s with Graves' ophthalmopathy.

This clonotype came up many times. This chain uses TRBV3-1 with TRBJ2-1; 11 positions agree with TRBD1. V shed 3 bases, J shed 9 bases, and the junction held 1 base outside the gene matches. The CDR3 covers 13 residues. Germline values: CDR1 LGHDT, CDR2 YNNKEL (reference sequence). The CDR3 DNA follows: TGTGCCAGCAGCCAGGGGACAGGGGGTGAGCAGTTCTTC. Its translation: CASSQGTGGEQFF.

This chain links TRBV25-1 with TRBJ2-7, with 8 bases matching TRBD2. V shed 4 bases and J 1 base; nucleotides not matched to a gene: 6. Germline CDR1 is MGHDK and CDR2 is SYGVNS. This CDR3 region has 15 residues. CDR3 nucleotides: TGTGCCAGCAGTGCCTCCGGGACTAGGTCCTACGAGCAGTACTTC. It specifies CASSASGTRSYEQYF.

Details on this clonotype: At one end the junction does not follow the germline gene, possibly because of a read error. The gene calls are TRBV7-7 and TRBJ2-1; 16 positions agree with TRBD2. Germline lookup yields CDR1 SSHAT and CDR2 FNYEAQ (reference sequence). The CDR3 has 21 amino acids. The CDR3 sequence is CASSPQLGTSGRAGTYNEQFF. The DNA for the CDR3 is TGTGCTAGCAGCCCCCAGCTAGGGACTAGCGGGAGGGCCGGGACCTACAATGAGCAGTTCTTC.

This chain links TRBV5-5 with TRBJ2-5; weak D call: TRBD1 (5 bases). This CDR3 has 16 amino acids. Germline assignment: CDR1 SGHKS and CDR2 YYEKEE (reference sequence). Trimming pared 0 bases from V and 0 bases from J, leaving 12 bases between. The CDR3 region is CASSLELGPYQETQYF. The CDR3 bases are TGTGCCAGCAGCTTGGAGCTGGGGCCGTACCAAGAGACCCAGTACTTC.

Remarks on this clonotype: One end of the junction varies from germline; a read error may be responsible. V is TRBV27 and J is TRBJ2-7; 8 bases map to TRBD1. The CDR3 runs 14 residues. The germline gives CDR1 MNHEY, CDR2 SMNVEV (reference sequence). This CDR3 is CASGFRDRTYEQYF. In DNA form, the CDR3 reads TGTGCCAGCGGTTTCCGGGACAGGACCTACGAGCAGTACTTC.

This clonotype has more than one count but fewer than ten. The chain is built from TRBV5-1 and TRBJ1-2, with 7 bases fitting TRBD1. This CDR3 is built from 13 residues. Germline values: CDR1 SGHRS, CDR2 YFSETQ. J gave up 6 bases and V 0 bases, and 2 bases lay outside the gene matches. CDR3 in DNA: TGCGCCAGCAGCTTGGACAGGGGAAATGGCTACACCTTC. Amino acid sequence: CASSLDRGNGYTF.

In its sample, this clonotype was seen many times. The chain is built from TRBV28 and TRBJ1-2, with D unresolved. Trimming removed 5 bases at V and 7 bases at J, with 14 bases between. From germline, CDR1 is MDHEN and CDR2 SYDVKM. This CDR3 is 13 amino acids long. The CDR3 DNA is TGTGCCAGCAGTCGAACGACCCTTCTTGGCTACACCTTC. This codes for CASSRTTLLGYTF.

This clonotype was detected many times. The J gene is TRBJ2-7, the V gene TRBV7-2; 8 bases map to TRBD1. CDR3 length: 14 amino acids. The germline V gene encodes CDR1 SGHTA and CDR2 FQGNSA. V lost 5 bases, J lost 3 bases, and 6 bases stayed unmatched. The CDR3 reads CASSKTGGDYEQYF. In DNA, the CDR3 is TGTGCCAGCAGCAAAACAGGGGGTGACTACGAGCAGTACTTC. The full variable domain, completed using reference TRBV7-2 and TRBJ2-7, is GAGVSQSPSNKVTEKGKDVELRCDPISGHTALYWYRQSLGQGLEFLIYFQGNSAPDKSGLPSDRFSAERTGGSVSTLTIQRTQQEDSAVYLCASSKTGGDYEQYFGPGTRLTVT.

A few counts support this clonotype. The rearrangement joins TRBV12-3 or TRBV12-4 to TRBJ1-5; D not certain. The CDR3 runs to 16 residues. V dropped 5 bases and J dropped 0 bases, with 14 bases sitting between them. The CDR3 protein is CASSPNFQFSNQPQHF. The CDR3 DNA reads as TGTGCCAGCAGTCCTAATTTTCAGTTTAGCAATCAGCCCCAGCATTTT.

This clonotype showed up many times. V usage is TRBV28 and J usage is TRBJ2-7; 7 positions agree with TRBD1. The length of the CDR3 is 14 residues. V dropped 4 bases and J dropped 1; count of bases not matched to a gene: 4. The germline V gene encodes CDR1 MDHEN and CDR2 SYDVKM. The CDR3 DNA reads as TGTGCCAGCAGTTCGGGACAGATTTCCTACGAGCAGTACTTC. It encodes CASSSGQISYEQYF.

This clonotype has at least ten counts. The chain employs TRBV12-3 or TRBV12-4 and TRBJ1-1; D not resolved. Trimming stripped 2 bases from V and 2 bases from J, with 9 bases between. This CDR3 has 14 residues. This CDR3 reads CASSLSELNTEAFF. The CDR3 DNA is TGTGCCAGCAGTTTATCGGAATTAAACACTGAAGCTTTCTTT.

Ten or more counts support this clonotype. The V call is TRBV7-2, the J call TRBJ1-2, with 9 bases lining up with TRBD1. V dropped 4 bases and J dropped 5; count of bases not matched to a gene: 5. The germline V gene encodes CDR1 SGHTA and CDR2 FQGNSA. The CDR3 is made up of 14 amino acids. CDR3 region: CASSWGQGNYGYTF. The DNA of the CDR3 is TGTGCCAGCAGCTGGGGACAGGGCAATTATGGCTACACCTTC.

In this sample, this clonotype turned up a few times. The chain recombines TRBV28 with TRBJ2-5; 10 bases align to TRBD2. After removal of 3 bases from V and 6 bases from J, the junction contained 13 bases not matched to a gene. This CDR3 comprises 17 residues. CDR1 is MDHEN, CDR2 SYDVKM, per germline. The CDR3 nucleotides read TGTGCCAGCAGTTTGGGGTTAGGTAGCGGGAGGATAAAGACCCAGTACTTC. As protein: CASSLGLGSGRIKTQYF.

This clonotype was counted ten times or more. This chain uses TRBV12-3 or TRBV12-4 with TRBJ2-1; 8 nucleotides agree with TRBD2. The V segment lost 5 bases and the J segment 5 bases; nucleotides outside the gene matches: 8. The CDR3 has 15 amino acids. CDR3 bases: TGTGCCAGCAGTCCCGAGCGGGAGTATCACAATGAGCAGTTCTTC. Protein: CASSPEREYHNEQFF.

The chain is built from TRBV3-1 and TRBJ2-7, with TRBD2 identical over 8 bases. The CDR3 spans 15 residues. From germline, CDR1 is LGHDT and CDR2 YNNKEL (reference sequence). The J segment lost 7 bases and the V segment lost 1 base, leaving 9 bases of the junction unmatched. In DNA, the CDR3 is TGTGCCAGCAGCCAAGTAAAAGCGGGAGTTGAAGAGCAGTACTTC. Translation gives CASSQVKAGVEEQYF.

This clonotype was counted ten times or more. The V gene is TRBV2, the J gene TRBJ2-2; D unresolved. CDR3 length equals 12 residues. Germline CDR1 is SNHLY and CDR2 is FYNNEI. V lost 1 base and J 4 bases, leaving 1 base between the germline ends. The CDR3 DNA reads TGTGCCAGCAGTGAAGTCACCGGGGAGCTGTTTTTT. It codes for CASSEVTGELFF.

This clonotype was recorded at least ten times. This sequence joins TRBV20-1 and TRBJ1-5; 8 bases are shared with TRBD1. V gave up 5 bases and J gave up 7 bases; unmatched junction bases: 10. The CDR3 contains 14 residues. Germline V gene sequence: CDR1 DFQATT, CDR2 SNEGSKA (reference sequence). CDR3 coding DNA: TGCAGTGCTGCCCCAACAGGGGGGAGGCAGCCCCAGCATTTT. Its translation is CSAAPTGGRQPQHF.

A few counts support this clonotype. The chain combines TRBV28 with TRBJ2-3; D unresolved. This CDR3 is built from 17 residues. The V end lost 8 bases, the J end lost 1 base, and 22 bases lay between the germline ends. In germline, CDR1 is MDHEN, CDR2 SYDVKM. CDR3 protein: CASSPPPGQPRTDTQYF. The CDR3 coding sequence is TGTGCCAGCTCACCACCGCCTGGCCAACCCCGCACAGATACGCAGTATTTT.

This clonotype was counted a few times. The CDR3 DNA is TGCAGTGCTTTACGACAGGAGCGTTTCACCGGGGAGCTGTTTTTT. Translation: CSALRQERFTGELFF. V gene TRBV20-1 combines with J gene TRBJ2-2, with D tentatively TRBD1 (6 bases). Trimming removed 5 bases at V and 4 bases at J, with 17 bases between. The CDR3 consists of 15 residues. The germline V gene encodes CDR1 DFQATT and CDR2 SNEGSKA (reference sequence).

The V and J genes are TRBV5-1 and TRBJ2-1; 8 nucleotides match TRBD2. Germline assignment: CDR1 SGHRS and CDR2 YFSETQ. The trim removed 5 bases at V and 4 bases at J, leaving 8 bases unmatched. The CDR3 runs 15 residues. The CDR3 nucleotides are TGCGCCAGCAGACTTGTAGCGGGAAAGTACAATGAGCAGTTCTTC. It specifies CASRLVAGKYNEQFF.

Only a few counts were recorded for this clonotype. The chain employs TRBV6-2 or TRBV6-3 and TRBJ2-6, with a weak D call TRBD1 (5 bases). The CDR3 spans 16 residues. Germline V gene data show CDR1 as MNHEY and CDR2 as SVGEGT. Trimming took 4 bases from V and 2 from J, leaving 12 bases between them. The CDR3 DNA reads as TGTGCCAGCAGTTGGGTAACAGGTGCTGGGGCCAACGTCCTGACTTTC. This codes for CASSWVTGAGANVLTF.

This clonotype was counted many times. This chain joins TRBV10-3 and TRBJ1-2; weak D call: TRBD1 (5 bases). The germline V gene encodes CDR1 ENHRY and CDR2 SYGVKD. The CDR3 extends over 15 amino acids. Trimming cost V 0 bases and J 2 bases, with 10 bases left between them. CDR3 protein: CAISESRQTNYGYTF. In DNA, the CDR3 is TGTGCCATCAGTGAGTCACGACAGACCAACTATGGCTACACCTTC.

V usage is TRBV5-1 and J usage is TRBJ2-2; no clear D. The V gene lost 4 bases and the J gene lost 0 bases, with 13 bases spanning the gap. The V gene's germline CDR1 is SGHRS and CDR2 YFSETQ. CDR3 length: 16 amino acids. CDR3 region: CASSAPLGTNTGELFF. CDR3 coding DNA: TGCGCCAGCAGCGCTCCCTTAGGGACGAACACCGGGGAGCTGTTTTTT.

The chain is built from TRBV19 and TRBJ1-1; tentatively, D is TRBD1 (6 bases). CDR1 is LNHDA, CDR2 SQIVND, per germline (reference sequence). CDR3 size: 14 residues. Trimming pared 4 bases from V and 1 base from J, leaving 10 bases between. CDR3 DNA: TGTGCCAGTAGTACCGGGACAAGGAACACTGAAGCTTTCTTT. Its protein product is CASSTGTRNTEAFF.

CDR3 DNA sequence: TGTGCCAGCATCCCAACCGCACTAGCGGGAGACACCGGGGAGCTGTTTTTT. Translation gives CASIPTALAGDTGELFF. This chain uses TRBV6-1 with TRBJ2-2; TRBD2 matches at 11 bases. With V trimmed by 7 bases and J by 3 bases, 10 bases remained unmatched. CDR3 length equals 17 residues. The germline V gene encodes CDR1 MNHNS and CDR2 SASEGT.

The genes are TRBV29-1 and TRBJ1-2; 7 bases are a match to TRBD1. The CDR3 is 12 residues long. Trimming at V came to 7 bases and at J to 12 bases, leaving 14 bases not matched to a gene. From germline, CDR1 is SQVTM and CDR2 ANQGSEA. The CDR3 nucleotides are TGCAGCGCAGGGGGAACAGGGATAGGCCACACCTTC. This codes for CSAGGTGIGHTF.

The chain couples TRBV13 to TRBJ2-1, with D possibly being TRBD2 (6 bases). CDR3 size: 13 residues. Trimming took off 5 bases at V and 5 bases at J, with 10 bases between the two ends. Germline values: CDR1 PRHDT, CDR2 FYEKMQ (reference sequence). For the CDR3, the DNA is TGTGCCAGCAGCAGTAGCGGAGACAATGAGCAGTTCTTC. Encoded protein: CASSSSGDNEQFF.